This T cell receptor beta chain was captured in a study of control samples from healthy donors and cancer patients (dated by TCRdb to the early 2020s). About this clone itself: The clone's antigen remains unknown. Within one base of it there is no much larger clone, and no base qualities were kept.

Library preparation used the immunoSEQ multiplex PCR assay. The source is immuneACCESS, and TCRdb retained only in-frame sequences with V and J called. Part of the clones is not carried over; for the studies checked, unresolved V genes explain less than half of this, and the remainder is unexplained. The sample profile shows around 200,000 clones; roughly 91% of them were found once. The top ten constitute about 1.5% of the sample. Sequencing was carried out using blood. The clonotype was recovered from a man younger than 35 in good health.

CDR3 protein: CSASLDEQFF. The nucleotide sequence is given as TGCAGTGCTAGCCTAGATGAGCAGTTCTTC. The sequence links TRBV20-1 to TRBJ2-1; the D gene cannot be named for sure. The CDR3 has 10 amino acids, counting the end cysteine and phenylalanine. The retained sequence is limited to the CDR3, 30 bases, with the frame set at the first base. Between the V and J ends, shortened by 3 bases and 8 bases respectively, the junction contains 5 bases. The germline V gene encodes CDR1 DFQATT and CDR2 SNEGSKA (reference sequence).